This T cell receptor (beta chain) emerged from a study of identifying expanded T cells in peripheral blood. TCRdb's table, derived via immunoSEQ multiplex PCR, lists solely in-frame clones and lacks some. Of about 97,000 clones in the sample, 70% to 90% were seen once. After removal of 3 bases from V and 5 bases from J, the junction contained 10 bases not matched to a gene. Germline loops: CDR1 SGHTA, CDR2 FQGTGA. The CDR3 is 18 residues long. No infections or other immune events were documented during collection. The genes are TRBV7-3 and TRBJ2-3; 14 positions match TRBD2. Sequenced material: blood. The receptor was derived from a person aged 18 to 75 in good health. The CDR3 DNA is TGTGCCAGCAGCTTTGACCCGACTAGCGGGGGGGCCGGAGATACGCAGTATTTT. Translating gives CASSFDPTSGGAGDTQYF.